This is a list of T cell receptor beta chains from one sample in a study of T cells in Graves' hyperthyroidism and ophthalmopathy. Each CDR3 protein gets one entry after TCRdb re-called the multiplex PCR reads with MiXCR. Of about 480,000 distinct CDR3 sequences listed, over 13% are singletons. The sequenced material came from blood. Every receptor here comes from a woman aged 18-29 years with Graves' hyperthyroidism. Each CDR3 is given with its conserved first and last residue. Fields, in order: V gene, D gene, J gene, clone size, CDR3 protein, CDR3 DNA. D genes are given only for firm matches. Clone size is given for some rows only: seen once, a few or many times, or a class if the clone is expanded.

v_gene: TRBV18
d_gene: TRBD1
j_gene: TRBJ1-6
abundance: many
CDR3aa: CASSPAGQDSPLHF
CDR3nt: TGTGCCAGCTCACCTGCCGGACAGGATTCACCCCTCCACTTT

v_gene: TRBV14
d_gene: TRBD2
j_gene: TRBJ2-1
abundance: once
CDR3aa: CASGQVLAGAYEQFF
CDR3nt: TGTGCCAGCGGCCAAGTTCTAGCGGGAGCGTATGAGCAGTTCTTC

v_gene: TRBV11-3
d_gene: TRBD2
j_gene: TRBJ2-3
abundance: many
CDR3aa: CASSPGTSGRTDTQYF
CDR3nt: TGTGCCAGCAGCCCCGGGACTAGCGGGAGGACAGATACGCAGTATTTT

v_gene: TRBV3-1
d_gene: -
j_gene: TRBJ1-2
abundance: -
CDR3aa: CASSQDFGGNYGYTF
CDR3nt: TGTGCCAGCAGCCAAGATTTCGGAGGGAACTATGGCTACACCTTC

v_gene: TRBV18
d_gene: -
j_gene: TRBJ1-2
abundance: many
CDR3aa: CASSPPNSPVTYTF
CDR3nt: TGTGCCAGCTCACCACCGAACAGCCCTGTGACCTACACCTTC

v_gene: TRBV12-3/TRBV12-4
d_gene: TRBD1
j_gene: TRBJ2-5
abundance: -
CDR3aa: CATSLITGGAGQTQYF
CDR3nt: TGTGCCACCAGTTTGATAACAGGGGGCGCGGGTCAGACCCAGTACTTC

v_gene: TRBV19
d_gene: -
j_gene: TRBJ1-1
abundance: few
CDR3aa: CASSMPVPLGAEAFF
CDR3nt: TGTGCCAGTAGTATGCCCGTACCCCTCGGGGCTGAAGCTTTCTTT

v_gene: TRBV19
d_gene: -
j_gene: TRBJ1-1
abundance: many
CDR3aa: CASSIPGAAMNTEAFF
CDR3nt: TGTGCCAGTAGTATTCCGGGGGCGGCAATGAACACTGAAGCTTTCTTT

v_gene: TRBV27
d_gene: TRBD1
j_gene: TRBJ2-6
abundance: many
CDR3aa: CASSRDRAVTSGANVLTF
CDR3nt: TGTGCCAGCAGTCGGGACAGGGCCGTTACTTCTGGGGCCAACGTCCTGACTTTC

v_gene: TRBV18
d_gene: -
j_gene: TRBJ2-5
abundance: many
CDR3aa: CASSPTLPPQGTQYF
CDR3nt: TGTGCCAGCTCACCAACTTTGCCCCCTCAAGGGACCCAGTACTTC